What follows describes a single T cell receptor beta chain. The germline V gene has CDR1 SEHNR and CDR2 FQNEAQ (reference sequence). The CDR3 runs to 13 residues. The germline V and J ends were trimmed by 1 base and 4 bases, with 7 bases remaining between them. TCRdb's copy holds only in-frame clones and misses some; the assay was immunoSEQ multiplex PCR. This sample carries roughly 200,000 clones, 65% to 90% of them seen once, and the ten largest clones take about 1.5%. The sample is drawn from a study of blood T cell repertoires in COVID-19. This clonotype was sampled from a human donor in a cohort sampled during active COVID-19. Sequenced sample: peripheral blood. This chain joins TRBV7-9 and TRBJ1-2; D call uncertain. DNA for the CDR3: TGTGCCAGCAGCTTAGGGCCGATCTATGGCTACACCTTC. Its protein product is CASSLGPIYGYTF.